This T cell receptor beta chain came from a study of cytomegalovirus exposure and HLA in healthy donors. In germline, CDR1 is LGHNA, CDR2 YNFKEQ. CDR3 size: 20 residues. After removal of 0 bases from V and 9 bases from J, the junction contained 21 bases not matched to a gene. It was with 60 Vbeta and 13 Jbeta primers that the PCR ran. Assay: immunoSEQ multiplex PCR; the TCRdb copy retains only in-frame clones and omits some. The sample holds over 75,000 clones, less than 70% seen once. The receptor's source is a human donor in good health. The V gene is TRBV4-2, the J gene TRBJ2-1; 9 bases are a match to TRBD2. Sequences were obtained from PBMCs. CDR3 sequence: CASSQEDGPSSGEFTPEQFF. The CDR3 nucleotides read TGTGCCAGCAGCCAAGAGGATGGGCCATCTAGCGGGGAGTTTACCCCTGAGCAGTTCTTC.